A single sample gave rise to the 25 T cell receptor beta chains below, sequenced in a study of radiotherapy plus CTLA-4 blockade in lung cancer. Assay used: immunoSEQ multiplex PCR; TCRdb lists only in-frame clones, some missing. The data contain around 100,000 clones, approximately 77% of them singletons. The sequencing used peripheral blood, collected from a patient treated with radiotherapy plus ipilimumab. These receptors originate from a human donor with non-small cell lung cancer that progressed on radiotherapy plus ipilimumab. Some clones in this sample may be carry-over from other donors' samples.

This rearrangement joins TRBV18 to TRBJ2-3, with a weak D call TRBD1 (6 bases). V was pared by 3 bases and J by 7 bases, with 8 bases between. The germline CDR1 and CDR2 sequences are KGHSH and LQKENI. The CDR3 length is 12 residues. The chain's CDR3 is CASSPQGNTQYF. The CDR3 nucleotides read TGTGCCAGCTCACCTCAGGGGAATACGCAGTATTTT. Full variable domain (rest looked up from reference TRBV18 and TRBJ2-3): NAGVMQNPRHLVRRRGQEARLRCSPMKGHSHVYWYRQLPEEGLKFMVYLQKENIIDESGMPKERFSAEFPKEGPSILRIQQVVRGDSAAYFCASSPQGNTQYFGPGTRLTVL.

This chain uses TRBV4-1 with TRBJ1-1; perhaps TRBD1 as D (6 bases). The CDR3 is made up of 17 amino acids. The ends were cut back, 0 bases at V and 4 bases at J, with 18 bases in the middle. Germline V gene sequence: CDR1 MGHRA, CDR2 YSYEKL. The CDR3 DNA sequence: TGCGCCAGCAGCCAAGAGGGCGGGGGGACACCGATCACTGAAGCTTTCTTT. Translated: CASSQEGGGTPITEAFF.

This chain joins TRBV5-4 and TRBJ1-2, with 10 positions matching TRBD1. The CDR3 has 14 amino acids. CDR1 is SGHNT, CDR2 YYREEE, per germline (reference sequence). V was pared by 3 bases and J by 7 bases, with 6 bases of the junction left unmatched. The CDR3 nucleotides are TGTGCCAGCAGCTGGGACAGGGGTGAACGTGGCTACACCTTC. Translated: CASSWDRGERGYTF. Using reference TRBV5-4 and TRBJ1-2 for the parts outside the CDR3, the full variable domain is ETGVTQSPTHLIKTRGQQVTLRCSSQSGHNTVSWYQQALGQGPQFIFQYYREEENGRGNFPPRFSGLQFPNYSSELNVNALELDDSALYLCASSWDRGERGYTFGSGTRLTVV.

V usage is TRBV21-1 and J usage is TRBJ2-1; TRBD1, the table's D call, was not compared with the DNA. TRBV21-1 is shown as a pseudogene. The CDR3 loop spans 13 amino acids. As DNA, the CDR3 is TGTGCCAGCAGCCCTACAGGGGGGGGTGAGCAGTTCTTC. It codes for CASSPTGGGEQFF.

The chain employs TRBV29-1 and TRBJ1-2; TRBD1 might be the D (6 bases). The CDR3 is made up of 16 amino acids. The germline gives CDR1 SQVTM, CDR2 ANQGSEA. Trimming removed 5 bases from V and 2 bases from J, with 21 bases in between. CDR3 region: CSVPKNPGGANYGYTF. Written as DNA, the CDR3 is TGCAGCGTTCCCAAAAACCCTGGGGGGGCCAACTATGGCTACACCTTC. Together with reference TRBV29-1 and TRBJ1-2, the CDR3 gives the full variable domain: SAVISQKPSRDICQRGTSLTIQCQVDSQVTMMFWYRQQPGQSLTLIATANQGSEATYESGFVIDKFPISRPNLTFSTLTVSNMSPEDSSIYLCSVPKNPGGANYGYTFGSGTRLTVV.

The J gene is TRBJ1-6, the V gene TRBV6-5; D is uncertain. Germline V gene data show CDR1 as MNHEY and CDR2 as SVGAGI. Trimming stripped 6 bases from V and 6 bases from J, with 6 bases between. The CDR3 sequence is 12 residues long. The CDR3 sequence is CASRVLNSPLHF. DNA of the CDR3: TGTGCCAGCAGAGTCCTTAATTCACCCCTCCACTTT.

The CDR3 DNA reads as TGTGCCAGCAGCTACACAGGGTTCTCCTACAATGAGCAGTTCTTC. Its protein is CASSYTGFSYNEQFF. The chain has TRBV7-2 and TRBJ2-1, with TRBD1 as a possible D gene (6 bases). The CDR3 extends over 15 amino acids. Trimming took off 4 bases at V and 0 bases at J, with 10 bases between the two ends. Germline CDR1 is SGHTA and CDR2 is FQGNSA.

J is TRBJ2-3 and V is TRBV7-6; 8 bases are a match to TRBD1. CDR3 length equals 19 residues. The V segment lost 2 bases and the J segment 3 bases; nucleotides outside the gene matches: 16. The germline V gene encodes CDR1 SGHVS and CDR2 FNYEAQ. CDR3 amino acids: CASSLWPSGTGRGTDTQYF. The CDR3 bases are TGTGCCAGCAGCTTATGGCCCTCCGGGACAGGAAGGGGGACAGATACGCAGTATTTT. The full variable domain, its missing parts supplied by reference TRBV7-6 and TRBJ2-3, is GAGVSQSPRYKVTKRGQDVALRCDPISGHVSLYWYRQALGQGPEFLTYFNYEAQQDKSGLPNDRFSAERPEGSISTLTIQRTEQRDSAMYRCASSLWPSGTGRGTDTQYFGPGTRLTVL.

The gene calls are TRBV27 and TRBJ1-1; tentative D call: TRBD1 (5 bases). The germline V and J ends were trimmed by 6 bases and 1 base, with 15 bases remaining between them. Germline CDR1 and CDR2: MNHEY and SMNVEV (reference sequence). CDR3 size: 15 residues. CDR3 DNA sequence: TGTGCCAGCAGACAGACGCGGGGCGAGAACACTGAAGCTTTCTTT. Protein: CASRQTRGENTEAFF.

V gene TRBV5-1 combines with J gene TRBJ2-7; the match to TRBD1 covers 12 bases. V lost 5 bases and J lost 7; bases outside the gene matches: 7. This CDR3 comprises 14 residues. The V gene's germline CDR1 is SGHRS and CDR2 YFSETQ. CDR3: CASSTGTGGEEQYF. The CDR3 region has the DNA TGCGCCAGCAGTACCGGGACAGGGGGCGAAGAGCAGTACTTC.

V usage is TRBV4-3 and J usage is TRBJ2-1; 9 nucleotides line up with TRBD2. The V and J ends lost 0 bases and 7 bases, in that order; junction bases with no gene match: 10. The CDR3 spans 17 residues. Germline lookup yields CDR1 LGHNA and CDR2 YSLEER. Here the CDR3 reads CASSQDVMRGGRNEQFF. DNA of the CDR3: TGCGCCAGCAGCCAAGATGTCATGCGGGGGGGTCGGAATGAGCAGTTCTTC.

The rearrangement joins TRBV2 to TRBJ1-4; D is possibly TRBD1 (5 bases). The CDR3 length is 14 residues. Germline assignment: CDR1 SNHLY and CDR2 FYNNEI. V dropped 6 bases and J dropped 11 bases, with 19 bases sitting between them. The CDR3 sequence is CASSDGLRRDKLFF. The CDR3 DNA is TGTGCCAGCAGCGACGGACTGAGGAGGGACAAACTGTTTTTT.

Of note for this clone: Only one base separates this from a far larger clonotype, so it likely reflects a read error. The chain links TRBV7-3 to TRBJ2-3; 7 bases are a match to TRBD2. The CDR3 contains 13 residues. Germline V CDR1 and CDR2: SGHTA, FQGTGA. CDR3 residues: CTSSKLATDTQYF. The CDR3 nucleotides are TGTACCAGCAGCAAACTAGCGACAGATACGCAGTATTTT.

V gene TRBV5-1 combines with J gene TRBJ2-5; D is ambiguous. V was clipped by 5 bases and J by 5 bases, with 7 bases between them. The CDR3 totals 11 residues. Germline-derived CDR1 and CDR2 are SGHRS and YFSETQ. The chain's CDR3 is CASSRMETQYF. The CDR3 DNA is TGCGCCAGCAGTCGAATGGAGACCCAGTACTTC.

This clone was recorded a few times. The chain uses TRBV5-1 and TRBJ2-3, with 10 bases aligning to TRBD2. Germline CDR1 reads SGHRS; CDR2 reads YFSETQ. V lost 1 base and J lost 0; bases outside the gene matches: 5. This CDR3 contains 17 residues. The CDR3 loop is CASSLPLAGVSTDTQYF. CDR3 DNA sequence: TGCGCCAGCAGCTTGCCCCTAGCGGGGGTTAGCACAGATACGCAGTATTTT.

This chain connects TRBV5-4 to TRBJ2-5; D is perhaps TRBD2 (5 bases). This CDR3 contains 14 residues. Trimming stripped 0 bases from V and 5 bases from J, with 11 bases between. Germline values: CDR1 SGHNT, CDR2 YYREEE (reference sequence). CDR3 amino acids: CASSLGQRDETQYF. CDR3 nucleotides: TGTGCCAGCAGCTTGGGTCAGAGGGATGAGACCCAGTACTTC.

The CDR3 reads CASSQGYREARQFF. The CDR3 DNA follows: TGCGCCAGCAGCCAAGGCTACCGGGAGGCCAGGCAGTTCTTC. The chain uses TRBV4-3 and TRBJ2-1; 7 bases are shared with TRBD2. V was clipped by 1 base and J by 12 bases; unmatched bases: 9. This CDR3 comprises 14 residues. Germline V gene data show CDR1 as LGHNA and CDR2 as YSLEER.

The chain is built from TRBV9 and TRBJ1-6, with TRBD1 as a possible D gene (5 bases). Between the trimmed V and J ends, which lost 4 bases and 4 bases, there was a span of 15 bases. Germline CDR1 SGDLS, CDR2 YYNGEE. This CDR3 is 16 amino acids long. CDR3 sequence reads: CASSSGAWGYNSPLHF. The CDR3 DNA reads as TGTGCCAGCAGCTCCGGGGCCTGGGGTTATAATTCACCCCTCCACTTT.

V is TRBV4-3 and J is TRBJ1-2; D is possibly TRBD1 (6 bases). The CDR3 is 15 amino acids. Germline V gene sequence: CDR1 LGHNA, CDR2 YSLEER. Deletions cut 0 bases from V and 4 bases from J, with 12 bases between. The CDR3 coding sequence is TGCGCCAGCAGCCAAGATGGGGGGCCACGCTATGGCTACACCTTC. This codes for CASSQDGGPRYGYTF.

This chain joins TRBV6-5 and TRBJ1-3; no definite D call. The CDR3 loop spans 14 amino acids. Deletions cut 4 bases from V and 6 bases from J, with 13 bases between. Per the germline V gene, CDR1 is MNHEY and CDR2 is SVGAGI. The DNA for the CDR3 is TGTGCCAGCAGTTTCACGGGCTTGGTAAACACCATATATTTT. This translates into CASSFTGLVNTIYF.

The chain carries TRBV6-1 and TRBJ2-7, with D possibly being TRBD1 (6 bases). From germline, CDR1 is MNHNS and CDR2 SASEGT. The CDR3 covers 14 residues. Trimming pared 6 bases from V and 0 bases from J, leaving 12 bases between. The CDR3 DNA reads TGTGCCAGCAGAAACGACAGGAGCTCCTACGAGCAGTACTTC. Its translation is CASRNDRSSYEQYF.

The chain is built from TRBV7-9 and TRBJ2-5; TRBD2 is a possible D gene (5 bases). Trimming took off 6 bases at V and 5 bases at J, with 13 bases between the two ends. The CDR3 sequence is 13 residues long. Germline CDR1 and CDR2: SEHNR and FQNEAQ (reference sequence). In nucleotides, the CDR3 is TGTGCCAGCAGTTGGACTGTCGAGGAGACCCAGTACTTC. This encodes CASSWTVEETQYF.

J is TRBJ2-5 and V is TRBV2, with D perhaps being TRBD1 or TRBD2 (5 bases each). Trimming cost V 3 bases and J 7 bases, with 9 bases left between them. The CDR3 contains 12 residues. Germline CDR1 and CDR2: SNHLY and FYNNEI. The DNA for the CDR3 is TGTGCCAGCAGTGACAGGGACGGGACCCAGTACTTC. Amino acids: CASSDRDGTQYF.

The CDR3 DNA follows: TGTGCCAGTACCCTTTCCGGGACTAGCGGGGGCCGGCTTTTGGATGAGCAGTTCTTC. It is translated as CASTLSGTSGGRLLDEQFF. J is TRBJ2-1 and V is TRBV19; 14 nucleotides agree with TRBD2. The germline V gene has CDR1 LNHDA and CDR2 SQIVND (reference sequence). This CDR3 spans 19 amino acids. V shed 7 bases, J shed 8 bases, and the junction held 19 bases outside the gene matches.

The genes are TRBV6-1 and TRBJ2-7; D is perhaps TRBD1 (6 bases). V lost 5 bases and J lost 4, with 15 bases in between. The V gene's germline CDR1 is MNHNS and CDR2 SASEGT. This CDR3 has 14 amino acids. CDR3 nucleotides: TGTGCCAGCAGTTCCCTCAGGGGCAGGTACGAGCAGTACTTC. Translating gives CASSSLRGRYEQYF.